These 7 T cell receptor beta chains came from one sample sequenced in a study of control samples from healthy donors and cancer patients. The table came from immunoSEQ multiplex PCR; TCRdb's copy has only in-frame clones and leaves some out. The sample includes 100,000 to 150,000 clones, over 85% of them seen just once. Source material: blood. The receptors here all came from a man between 18 and 35 years old in good health.

V usage is TRBV2 and J usage is TRBJ2-2; no clear D gene. Trimming stripped 7 bases from V and 0 bases from J, with 9 bases between. This CDR3 region has 14 residues. CDR1 is SNHLY, CDR2 FYNNEI, per germline. The CDR3 DNA is TGTGCCAGCACAGACTTCTCGAACACCGGGGAGCTGTTTTTT. Its protein product is CASTDFSNTGELFF.

The chain employs TRBV6-5 and TRBJ2-3; D remains unclear. V was cut by 0 bases and J by 0 bases, with 10 bases left in between. This CDR3 is 16 amino acids long. The germline CDR1 and CDR2 sequences are MNHEY and SVGAGI. The CDR3 DNA reads as TGTGCCAGCAGTTACTCGAGCAGCACTAGCACAGATACGCAGTATTTT. Residues: CASSYSSSTSTDTQYF.

The V and J genes are TRBV11-2 and TRBJ1-2; weak D call: TRBD1 (6 bases). This CDR3 region has 15 residues. The germline CDR1 and CDR2 sequences are SGHAT and FQNNGV. Trimming removed 5 bases at V and 3 bases at J, with 16 bases between. As DNA, the CDR3 is TGTGCCAGCAGCCAACAGGGCTGGGAACACTATGGCTACACCTTC. Translation: CASSQQGWEHYGYTF.

This clone occurred once. J is TRBJ2-7 and V is TRBV10-2; tentatively, D is TRBD2 (5 bases). The germline CDR1 and CDR2 sequences are WSHSY and SAAADI. V was shortened by 9 bases and J by 4 bases, with 19 bases between the two germline ends. This CDR3 has 14 residues. CDR3 sequence: CARSSFARTYEQYF. DNA for the CDR3: TGCGCCAGGAGTAGTTTTGCGAGGACTTACGAGCAGTACTTC.

The chain couples TRBV5-1 to TRBJ2-1, with D possibly being TRBD1 (6 bases). Germline assignment: CDR1 SGHRS and CDR2 YFSETQ. V was shortened by 2 bases and J by 9 bases, with 9 bases between the two germline ends. The CDR3 is made up of 12 amino acids. For the CDR3, the DNA is TGCGCCAGCAGCTTCCAGGGGCCTGAGCAGTTCTTC. Amino acid sequence: CASSFQGPEQFF.

This rearrangement joins TRBV5-4 to TRBJ2-6; 11 positions agree with TRBD2. J gave up 0 bases and V 4 bases, and 12 bases lay outside the gene matches. Looked up from germline, CDR1 is SGHNT and CDR2 is YYREEE (reference sequence). This CDR3 is built from 20 residues. The CDR3: CASSLARLAGTLSGANVLTF. The CDR3 DNA reads as TGTGCCAGCAGCCTCGCTCGACTAGCGGGGACTCTCTCTGGGGCCAACGTCCTGACTTTC.

The rearrangement links TRBV5-1 to TRBJ1-1; TRBD1 matches 7 bases. The CDR3 has 16 residues. Germline values: CDR1 SGHRS, CDR2 YFSETQ. V lost 0 bases, J lost 1 base, and 6 bases stayed unmatched. The CDR3 reads CASSLGSTGANTEAFF. The CDR3 DNA is TGCGCCAGCAGCTTGGGGTCCACAGGGGCGAACACTGAAGCTTTCTTT.